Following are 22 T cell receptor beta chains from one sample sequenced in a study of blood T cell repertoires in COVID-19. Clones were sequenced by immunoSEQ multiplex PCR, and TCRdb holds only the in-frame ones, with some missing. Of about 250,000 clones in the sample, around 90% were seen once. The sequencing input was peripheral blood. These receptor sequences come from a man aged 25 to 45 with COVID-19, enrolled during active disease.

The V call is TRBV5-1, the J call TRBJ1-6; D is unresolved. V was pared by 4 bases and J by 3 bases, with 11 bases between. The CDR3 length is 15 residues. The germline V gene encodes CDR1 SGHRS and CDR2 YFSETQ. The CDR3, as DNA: TGCGCCAGCAGCCCAACCGGGAGCTATAATTCACCCCTCCACTTT. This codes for CASSPTGSYNSPLHF.

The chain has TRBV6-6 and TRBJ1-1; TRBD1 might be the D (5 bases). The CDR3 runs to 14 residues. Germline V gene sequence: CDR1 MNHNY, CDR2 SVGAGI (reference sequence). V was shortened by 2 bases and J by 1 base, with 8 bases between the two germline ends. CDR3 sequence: CASSYQTGNTEAFF. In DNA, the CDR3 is TGTGCCAGCAGTTACCAAACAGGGAACACTGAAGCTTTCTTT.

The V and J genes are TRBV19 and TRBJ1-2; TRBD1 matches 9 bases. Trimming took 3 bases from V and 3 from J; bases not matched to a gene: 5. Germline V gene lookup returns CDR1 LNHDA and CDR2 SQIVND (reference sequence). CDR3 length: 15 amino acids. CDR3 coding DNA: TGTGCCAGTAGTATCCCGGGACAGGGTTACTATGGCTACACCTTC. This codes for CASSIPGQGYYGYTF.

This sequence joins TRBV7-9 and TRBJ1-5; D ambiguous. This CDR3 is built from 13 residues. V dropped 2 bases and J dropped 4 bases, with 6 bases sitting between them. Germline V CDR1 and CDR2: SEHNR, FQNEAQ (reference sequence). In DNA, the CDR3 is TGTGCCAGCAGCTTATCGGGTAATCAGCCCCAGCATTTT. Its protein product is CASSLSGNQPQHF.

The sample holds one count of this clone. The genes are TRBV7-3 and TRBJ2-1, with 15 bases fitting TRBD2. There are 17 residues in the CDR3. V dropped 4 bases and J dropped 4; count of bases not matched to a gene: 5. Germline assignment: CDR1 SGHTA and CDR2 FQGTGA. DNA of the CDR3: TGTGCCAGCAGCTCCACCGGACTAGCGGGGGGGTACAATGAGCAGTTCTTC. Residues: CASSSTGLAGGYNEQFF.

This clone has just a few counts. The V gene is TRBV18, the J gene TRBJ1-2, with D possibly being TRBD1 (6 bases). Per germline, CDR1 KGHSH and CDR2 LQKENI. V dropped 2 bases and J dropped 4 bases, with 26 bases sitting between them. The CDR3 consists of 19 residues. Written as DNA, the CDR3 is TGTGCCAGCTCACCAACAAGCTTTGACAGGATCATAAACTTCTATGGCTACACCTTC. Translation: CASSPTSFDRIINFYGYTF.

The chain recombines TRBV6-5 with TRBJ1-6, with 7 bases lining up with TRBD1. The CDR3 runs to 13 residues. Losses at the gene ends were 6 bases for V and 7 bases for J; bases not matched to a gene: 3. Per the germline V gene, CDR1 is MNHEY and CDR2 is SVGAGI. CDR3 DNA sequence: TGTGCCAGCAGCCCCAGGGGGAATTCACCCCTCCACTTT. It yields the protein CASSPRGNSPLHF.

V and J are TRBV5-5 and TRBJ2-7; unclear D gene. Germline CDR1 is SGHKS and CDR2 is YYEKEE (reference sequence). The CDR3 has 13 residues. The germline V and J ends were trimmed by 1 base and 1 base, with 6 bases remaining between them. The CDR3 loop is CASSLPMSYEQYF. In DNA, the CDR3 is TGTGCCAGCAGCTTGCCAATGTCCTACGAGCAGTACTTC.

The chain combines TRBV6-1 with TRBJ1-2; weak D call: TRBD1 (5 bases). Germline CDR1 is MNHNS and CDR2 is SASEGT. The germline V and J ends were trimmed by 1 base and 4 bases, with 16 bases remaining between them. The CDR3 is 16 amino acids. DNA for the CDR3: TGTGCCAGCAGTGAAGAGGACGGGGGTAGAGGCTATGGCTACACCTTC. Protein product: CASSEEDGGRGYGYTF.

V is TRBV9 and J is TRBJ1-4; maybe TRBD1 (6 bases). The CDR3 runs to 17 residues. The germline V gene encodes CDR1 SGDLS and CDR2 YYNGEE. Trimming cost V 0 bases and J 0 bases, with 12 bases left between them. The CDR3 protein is CASSVGPGGSTNEKLFF. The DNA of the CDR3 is TGTGCCAGCAGCGTAGGTCCGGGGGGCTCAACTAATGAAAAACTGTTTTTT.

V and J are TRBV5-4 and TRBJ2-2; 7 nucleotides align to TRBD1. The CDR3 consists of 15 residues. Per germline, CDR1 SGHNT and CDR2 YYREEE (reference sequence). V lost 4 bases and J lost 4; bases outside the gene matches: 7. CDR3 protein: CASSVNRGVTGELFF. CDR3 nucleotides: TGTGCCAGCAGCGTAAACAGGGGCGTCACCGGGGAGCTGTTTTTT.

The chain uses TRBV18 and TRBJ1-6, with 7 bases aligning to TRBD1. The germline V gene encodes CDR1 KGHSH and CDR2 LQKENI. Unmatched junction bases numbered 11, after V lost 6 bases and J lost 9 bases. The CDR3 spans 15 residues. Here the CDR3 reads CASSEGTAILSPLHF. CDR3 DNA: TGTGCCAGCTCCGAGGGGACAGCGATTCTTTCACCCCTCCACTTT.

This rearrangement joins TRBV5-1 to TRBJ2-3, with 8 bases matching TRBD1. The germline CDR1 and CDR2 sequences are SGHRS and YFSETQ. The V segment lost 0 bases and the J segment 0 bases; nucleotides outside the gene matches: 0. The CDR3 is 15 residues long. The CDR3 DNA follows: TGCGCCAGCAGCTTGGGGGACAGGAGCACAGATACGCAGTATTTT. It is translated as CASSLGDRSTDTQYF.

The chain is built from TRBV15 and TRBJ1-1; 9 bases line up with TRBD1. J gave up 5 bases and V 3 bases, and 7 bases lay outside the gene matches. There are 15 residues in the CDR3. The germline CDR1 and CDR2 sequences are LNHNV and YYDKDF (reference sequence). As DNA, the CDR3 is TGTGCCACCAGCAGCCCTGACAGGGGGAGGACTGAAGCTTTCTTT. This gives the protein CATSSPDRGRTEAFF.

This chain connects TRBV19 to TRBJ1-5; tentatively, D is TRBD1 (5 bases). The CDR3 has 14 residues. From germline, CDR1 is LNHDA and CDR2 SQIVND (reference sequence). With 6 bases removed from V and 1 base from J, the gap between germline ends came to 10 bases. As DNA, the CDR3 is TGTGCCAGTAGACGGGGGGGGAGCAATCAGCCCCAGCATTTT. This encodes CASRRGGSNQPQHF.

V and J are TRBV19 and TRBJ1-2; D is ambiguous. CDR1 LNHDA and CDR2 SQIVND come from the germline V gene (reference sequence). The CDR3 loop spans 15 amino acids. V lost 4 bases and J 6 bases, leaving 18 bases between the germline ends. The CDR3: CASSTPPRSGNGYTF. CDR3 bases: TGTGCCAGTAGTACCCCGCCACGCTCCGGGAATGGCTACACCTTC.

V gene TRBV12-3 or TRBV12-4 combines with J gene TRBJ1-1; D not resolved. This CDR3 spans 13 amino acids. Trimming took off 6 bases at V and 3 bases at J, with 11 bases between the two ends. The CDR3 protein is CASSPSVDTEAFF. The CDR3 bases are TGTGCCAGCAGCCCCAGCGTCGACACTGAAGCTTTCTTT.

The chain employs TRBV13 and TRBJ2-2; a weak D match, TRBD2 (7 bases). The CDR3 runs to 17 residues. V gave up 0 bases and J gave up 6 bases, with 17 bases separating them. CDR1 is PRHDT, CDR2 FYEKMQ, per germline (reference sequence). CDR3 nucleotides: TGTGCCAGCAGCTTAGGCCGTGCGGGGGCTTGGGCCGGGGAGCTGTTTTTT. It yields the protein CASSLGRAGAWAGELFF.

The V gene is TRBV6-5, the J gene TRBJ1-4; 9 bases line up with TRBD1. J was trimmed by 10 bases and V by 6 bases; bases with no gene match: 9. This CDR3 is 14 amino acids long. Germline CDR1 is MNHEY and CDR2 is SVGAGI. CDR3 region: CASSLLDRGGKLFF. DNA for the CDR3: TGTGCCAGCAGCCTTTTGGACAGGGGAGGAAAACTGTTTTTT.

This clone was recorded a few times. The CDR3: CASSYSTGGSKTEAFF. CDR3 nucleotides: TGTGCCAGCAGTTATTCGACAGGCGGGTCTAAGACTGAAGCTTTCTTT. The V call is TRBV6-5, the J call TRBJ1-1; D is possibly TRBD1 (6 bases). The germline gives CDR1 MNHEY, CDR2 SVGAGI. The V and J ends lost 3 bases and 5 bases respectively, with 19 bases between them. This CDR3 spans 16 amino acids.

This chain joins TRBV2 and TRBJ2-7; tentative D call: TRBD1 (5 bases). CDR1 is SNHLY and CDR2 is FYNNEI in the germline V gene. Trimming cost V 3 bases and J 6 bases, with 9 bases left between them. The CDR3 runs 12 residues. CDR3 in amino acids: CASSDPGREQYF. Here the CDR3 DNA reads TGTGCCAGCAGTGACCCAGGGCGCGAGCAGTACTTC.

The CDR3 region has the DNA TGTGCCAGCAGTGAGCGGACAGGGGGCAGGGGAGAGACCCAGTACTTC. Its translation: CASSERTGGRGETQYF. V and J are TRBV6-1 and TRBJ2-5, with 11 bases identical to TRBD1. CDR1 MNHNS and CDR2 SASEGT come from the germline V gene. Trimming at V came to 3 bases and at J to 4 bases, leaving 7 bases not matched to a gene. The CDR3 runs to 16 residues.